The 21 T cell receptor beta chains presented below share a single source sample, sequenced in a study of blood T cell repertoires in COVID-19. Sequencing used immunoSEQ multiplex PCR; TCRdb keeps in-frame clones, though not all of them. Of approximately 200,000 clones listed, approximately 83% were seen once; the top ten hold more than 2.5%. The specimen was peripheral blood. These receptors were taken from a woman aged 25-40 years who had recovered from COVID-19.

The chain has TRBV27 and TRBJ2-6; 9 nucleotides align to TRBD1. Per germline, CDR1 MNHEY and CDR2 SMNVEV (reference sequence). The length of the CDR3 is 17 residues. V shed 5 bases, J shed 3 bases, and the junction held 8 bases outside the gene matches. CDR3 in amino acids: CASSRGTGRRGANVLTF. Here the CDR3 DNA reads TGTGCCAGCAGTCGCGGGACAGGGAGGCGTGGGGCCAACGTCCTGACTTTC.

CDR3 coding DNA: TGTGCCAGCAGTTCCTATTTGGGCGCAACTAATGAAAAACTGTTTTTT. Translated: CASSSYLGATNEKLFF. The chain carries TRBV27 and TRBJ1-4; D is unclear. Germline V CDR1 and CDR2: MNHEY, SMNVEV (reference sequence). V gave up 4 bases and J gave up 0 bases, with 12 bases separating them. CDR3 size: 16 residues.

V and J are TRBV7-9 and TRBJ2-5; D gene unclear. CDR1 is SEHNR, CDR2 FQNEAQ, per germline (reference sequence). The CDR3 totals 13 residues. Trimming left V 3 bases short and J 5 bases short, with 10 bases between. This CDR3 reads CASSFESLETQYF. The DNA for the CDR3 is TGTGCCAGCAGCTTTGAGTCCCTGGAGACCCAGTACTTC.

The chain has TRBV4-1 and TRBJ1-6; D uncertain. This CDR3 comprises 16 residues. CDR1 is MGHRA, CDR2 YSYEKL, per germline. The germline V and J ends were trimmed by 0 bases and 3 bases, with 9 bases remaining between them. CDR3 sequence (DNA): TGCGCCAGCAGCCAAGATGGGCAGAACTATAATTCACCCCTCCACTTT. As protein: CASSQDGQNYNSPLHF.

This clone was found a few times. For the CDR3, the DNA is TGTGCCAGCGGGACACTCGCTTCGGGGGGCTACGAGCAGTACTTC. It is translated as CASGTLASGGYEQYF. The chain couples TRBV6-5 to TRBJ2-7; a possible D gene is TRBD2 (7 bases). This CDR3 is built from 15 residues. The V and J ends lost 8 bases and 3 bases respectively, with 20 bases between them. Per germline, CDR1 MNHEY and CDR2 SVGAGI.

V and J are TRBV6-5 and TRBJ2-3, with D possibly being TRBD2 (5 bases). The CDR3 is made up of 13 amino acids. Germline V gene data show CDR1 as MNHEY and CDR2 as SVGAGI. The germline V and J ends were trimmed by 5 bases and 5 bases, with 11 bases remaining between them. As DNA, the CDR3 is TGTGCCAGCAGTCGGGGATCCCAAGATACGCAGTATTTT. Translation gives CASSRGSQDTQYF.

V gene TRBV7-8 combines with J gene TRBJ2-3, with D perhaps matching TRBD2 (6 bases). V was shortened by 3 bases and J by 2 bases, with 21 bases between the two germline ends. CDR3 length: 18 amino acids. CDR1 and CDR2 from the germline V gene are SGHVS and FQNEAQ. CDR3 DNA sequence: TGTGCCAGCAGCTTCGCCGGGAGTTACCCGGGGGTCACAGATACGCAGTATTTT. It encodes CASSFAGSYPGVTDTQYF. The full variable domain, rest sourced from reference TRBV7-8 and TRBJ2-3, is GAGVSQSPRYKVAKRGQDVALRCDPISGHVSLFWYQQALGQGPEFLTYFQNEAQLDKSGLPSDRFFAERPEGSVSTLKIQRTQQEDSAVYLCASSFAGSYPGVTDTQYFGPGTRLTVL.

CDR3 sequence: CASSLDGARGNTIYF. CDR3 coding DNA: TGTGCCAGCAGTTTAGATGGGGCGAGGGGAAACACCATATATTTT. V is TRBV27 and J is TRBJ1-3; D might be TRBD1 (5 bases). The V end lost 2 bases, the J end lost 4 bases, and 12 bases lay between the germline ends. The CDR3 contains 15 residues. CDR1 is MNHEY and CDR2 is SMNVEV in the germline V gene (reference sequence).

The rearrangement joins TRBV12-5 to TRBJ1-5, with TRBD1 matching over 8 bases. Germline V gene data show CDR1 as LGHNT and CDR2 as FRNRAP. The trim removed 2 bases at V and 5 bases at J, leaving 17 bases unmatched. The CDR3 spans 19 residues. CDR3 DNA sequence: TGTGCTAGTGGTTTGACTACAAGCGTACGAGACAGGGGTTATCAGCCCCAGCATTTT. It encodes CASGLTTSVRDRGYQPQHF.

The chain employs TRBV29-1 and TRBJ2-1, with TRBD2 as a possible D gene (6 bases). Trimming pared 4 bases from V and 5 bases from J, leaving 21 bases between. The CDR3 contains 16 residues. Germline CDR1 SQVTM, CDR2 ANQGSEA. CDR3 loop: CSVVIGSEERNNEQFF. For the CDR3, the DNA is TGCAGCGTTGTGATCGGGAGTGAAGAAAGGAACAATGAGCAGTTCTTC.

The chain links TRBV7-3 to TRBJ2-3; 12 nucleotides match TRBD2. CDR3 size: 16 residues. J lost 4 bases, V lost 5 bases, and 7 bases had no gene match. Germline V lookup: CDR1 SGHTA, CDR2 FQGTGA. The DNA for the CDR3 is TGTGCCAGCAGCCTGCGACTAGCGGGAGAAGCAGATACGCAGTATTTT. This gives the protein CASSLRLAGEADTQYF.

V usage is TRBV10-1 and J usage is TRBJ2-3, with 8 bases aligning to TRBD2. The CDR3 length is 13 residues. CDR1 is WNHNN, CDR2 SYGVQD, per germline (reference sequence). Losses at the gene ends were 3 bases for V and 6 bases for J; bases not matched to a gene: 2. This CDR3 is CASSEAGVDTQYF. The CDR3 DNA reads as TGCGCCAGCAGTGAAGCGGGAGTGGATACGCAGTATTTT.

The chain combines TRBV2 with TRBJ1-4; D gene unclear. This CDR3 has 13 residues. Germline V gives CDR1 SNHLY, CDR2 FYNNEI. The germline V and J ends were trimmed by 2 bases and 8 bases, with 9 bases remaining between them. The CDR3 loop reads CASSERQREKLFF. The CDR3 coding sequence is TGTGCCAGCAGTGAAAGGCAGCGCGAAAAACTGTTTTTT.

The chain uses TRBV5-1 and TRBJ2-3, with TRBD2 matching 9 bases. Trimming cost V 3 bases and J 5 bases; bases outside gene matches: 4. The CDR3 totals 14 residues. Germline CDR1 reads SGHRS; CDR2 reads YFSETQ. The CDR3 region has the DNA TGCGCCAGCAGCTGGACTAGCGCCCAAGATACGCAGTATTTT. Encoded protein: CASSWTSAQDTQYF.

The chain is built from TRBV28 and TRBJ2-3, with D possibly TRBD2 on 6 matching bases. V shed 1 base and J shed 1 base, with 6 bases lying between them. The CDR3 has 14 amino acids. Germline values: CDR1 MDHEN, CDR2 SYDVKM. The CDR3 is CASSLSSGTDTQYF. The DNA of the CDR3 is TGTGCCAGCAGTTTATCTAGCGGCACAGATACGCAGTATTTT.

The rearrangement joins TRBV9 to TRBJ2-5; a possible D gene is TRBD2 (6 bases). The CDR3 sequence is 16 residues long. The V gene lost 0 bases and the J gene lost 5 bases, with 17 bases spanning the gap. Germline-derived CDR1 and CDR2 are SGDLS and YYNGEE. CDR3 sequence: CASSVGLKQGLETQYF. The DNA of the CDR3 is TGTGCCAGCAGCGTAGGGCTGAAGCAGGGACTGGAGACCCAGTACTTC.

The genes are TRBV6-4 and TRBJ2-3; 7 bases line up with TRBD2. Per germline, CDR1 MRHNA and CDR2 SNTAGT. Trimming at V came to 5 bases and at J to 3 bases, leaving 11 bases not matched to a gene. This CDR3 has 16 residues. CDR3 loop: CASSLNWEGPTDTQYF. CDR3 in DNA: TGTGCCAGCAGTCTAAACTGGGAGGGCCCGACAGATACGCAGTATTTT.

The genes are TRBV3-1 (or the pseudogene TRBV3-2) and TRBJ1-4, with D unresolved. The CDR3 runs to 15 residues. The germline CDR1 and CDR2 sequences are LGHDT and YNNKEL (reference sequence). The V end was cut by 1 base, the J end by 8 bases, with 14 bases between. CDR3 sequence: CASSQASLLEEKLFF. The CDR3 bases are TGTGCCAGCAGCCAAGCTTCCCTCCTTGAGGAAAAACTGTTTTTT.

The V and J genes are TRBV15 and TRBJ1-2; D is perhaps TRBD1 (5 bases). Germline-derived CDR1 and CDR2 are LNHNV and YYDKDF (reference sequence). V dropped 0 bases and J dropped 13 bases, with 18 bases sitting between them. This CDR3 has 14 residues. The CDR3 sequence: CATSRDRTYQAFTF. The CDR3 bases are TGTGCCACCAGCAGAGACCGGACATACCAGGCGTTCACCTTC. Full variable domain (missing parts from reference TRBV15 and TRBJ1-2): DAMVIQNPRYQVTQFGKPVTLSCSQTLNHNVMYWYQQKSSQAPKLLFHYYDKDFNNEADTPDNFQSRRPNTSFCFLDIRSPGLGDTAMYLCATSRDRTYQAFTFGSGTRLTVV.

The CDR3 sequence: CASTQDKMNTEAFF. In nucleotides, the CDR3 is TGTGCCAGTACCCAAGACAAAATGAACACTGAAGCTTTCTTT. The V call is TRBV19, the J call TRBJ1-1, with no clear D. This CDR3 is built from 14 residues. In germline, CDR1 is LNHDA, CDR2 SQIVND (reference sequence). With 7 bases removed from V and 0 bases from J, the gap between germline ends came to 12 bases.

Many counts were recorded for this clone. J is TRBJ1-1 and V is TRBV5-1; possible D gene TRBD1, 5 bases. Trimming stripped 0 bases from V and 1 base from J, with 10 bases between. Germline CDR1 SGHRS, CDR2 YFSETQ. The CDR3 length is 15 residues. The CDR3 protein is CASSLGWGENTEAFF. The DNA of the CDR3 is TGCGCCAGCAGCTTGGGCTGGGGCGAGAACACTGAAGCTTTCTTT.